These 11 T cell receptor beta chains share one sample of origin, sequenced in a study of glioma-infiltrating T cells. The iRepertoire nested amplicon-rescue multiplex PCR amplified TCR alpha and beta CDR3s from RNA. A single record per CDR3 protein comes from TCRdb applying MiXCR to the multiplex PCR reads. The table shows over 120,000 distinct CDR3 sequences, with roughly two fifths occurring only once. Sequenced input: glioma tissue, nonneoplastic brain tissue, or PBMCs (not recorded which). These receptors were collected from a human donor with low-grade glioma or glioblastoma, undergoing nonglioma brain surgery, or in good health (not recorded which).

This clonotype was counted a few times. The rearrangement uses TRBV6-2 or TRBV6-3 and TRBJ2-1; D not resolved. Germline CDR1 is MNHEY and CDR2 is SVGEGT. Trimming left V 6 bases short and J 4 bases short, with 16 bases between. The CDR3 length is 15 residues. Here the CDR3 DNA reads TGTGCCAGCAGGCCAGACCCTGTACCTTACAATGAGCAGTTCTTC. Residues: CASRPDPVPYNEQFF.

This chain uses TRBV10-2 with TRBJ2-5; D is perhaps TRBD2 (5 bases). The V and J ends lost 6 bases and 5 bases respectively, with 13 bases between them. Germline-derived CDR1 and CDR2 are WSHSY and SAAADI. There are 13 residues in the CDR3. CDR3 amino acids: CASSWTRTETQYF. DNA for the CDR3: TGCGCCAGCAGCTGGACTCGTACGGAGACCCAGTACTTC.

On this clonotype itself: One end of the junction is discordant with germline, which a read error may explain. The chain combines TRBV18 with TRBJ2-7; 9 positions match TRBD1. The CDR3 consists of 15 residues. Germline CDR1 reads KGHSH; CDR2 reads LQKENI. The CDR3 nucleotides are TGTGCCAGCTCACTGGGACAGGGCGAACCCTACCAGCAGTACTTC. Translating it yields CASSLGQGEPYQQYF.

This clonotype was counted only a few times. This chain joins TRBV20-1 and TRBJ1-1; D remains ambiguous. Per germline, CDR1 DFQATT and CDR2 SNEGSKA (reference sequence). This CDR3 region has 11 residues. Trimming took 3 bases from V and 5 from J, leaving 7 bases between them. This chain's CDR3 is CSASMLTEAFF. CDR3 nucleotide sequence: TGCAGTGCTAGTATGCTGACTGAAGCTTTCTTT.

This sequence joins TRBV10-3 and TRBJ1-3; D not resolved. This CDR3 has 17 residues. V was trimmed by 0 bases and J by 0 bases, leaving 12 bases between them. CDR1 is ENHRY, CDR2 SYGVKD, per germline. CDR3 DNA: TGTGCCATCAGTGAGTCGACCTTCCGGGCCTCTGGAAACACCATATATTTT. Amino acid sequence: CAISESTFRASGNTIYF.

The V and J genes are TRBV20-1 and TRBJ2-3; 10 bases are a match to TRBD2. CDR1 DFQATT and CDR2 SNEGSKA come from the germline V gene (reference sequence). J was trimmed by 6 bases and V by 0 bases; bases with no gene match: 6. The CDR3 spans 15 residues. The CDR3 DNA follows: TGCAGTGCTAGAGATCCGAGCGGGAGGGCCGATACGCAGTATTTT. This translates into CSARDPSGRADTQYF.

V and J are TRBV7-2 and TRBJ2-5; 9 positions agree with TRBD1. The trim removed 1 base at V and 4 bases at J, leaving 4 bases unmatched. The length of the CDR3 is 15 residues. Germline CDR1 is SGHTA and CDR2 is FQGNSA. The CDR3 loop is CASSLEDRGRETQYF. The CDR3 bases are TGTGCCAGCAGCTTAGAGGACAGGGGTCGAGAGACCCAGTACTTC.

This clonotype has ten or more counts. This chain joins TRBV6-2 or TRBV6-3 and TRBJ2-7; D uncertain. The germline V gene encodes CDR1 MNHEY and CDR2 SVGEGT. This CDR3 comprises 13 residues. Trimming pared 2 bases from V and 3 bases from J, leaving 8 bases between. The CDR3 DNA reads as TGTGCCAGCAGTTACGCGGTCCACTACGAGCAGTACTTC. Protein product: CASSYAVHYEQYF.

The J gene is TRBJ2-6, the V gene TRBV3-1; 8 positions match TRBD1. From germline, CDR1 is LGHDT and CDR2 YNNKEL (reference sequence). The CDR3 length is 17 residues. The J segment lost 0 bases and the V segment lost 1 base, leaving 2 bases of the junction unmatched. The CDR3 sequence is CASSQGTGFSGANVLTF. The CDR3 DNA reads TGTGCCAGCAGCCAAGGGACAGGGTTCTCTGGGGCCAACGTCCTGACTTTC. The variable domain in full, with the rest retrieved from reference TRBV3-1 and TRBJ2-6, is DTAVSQTPKYLVTQMGNDKSIKCEQNLGHDTMYWYKQDSKKFLKIMFSYNNKELIINETVPNRFSPKSPDKAHLNLHINSLELGDSAVYFCASSQGTGFSGANVLTFGAGSRLTVL.

This clonotype was counted between two and nine times. The chain has TRBV19 and TRBJ2-7, with 9 bases lining up with TRBD1. CDR1 LNHDA and CDR2 SQIVND come from the germline V gene (reference sequence). The trim removed 3 bases at V and 5 bases at J, leaving 5 bases unmatched. The CDR3 covers 14 residues. The chain's CDR3 is CASSMGQGFDEQYF. The CDR3 bases are TGTGCCAGTAGTATGGGACAGGGCTTCGACGAGCAGTACTTC. Supplemented by reference TRBV19 and TRBJ2-7, the full variable domain reads DGGITQSPKYLFRKEGQNVTLSCEQNLNHDAMYWYRQDPGQGLRLIYYSQIVNDFQKGDIAEGYSVSREKKESFPLTVTSAQKNPTAFYLCASSMGQGFDEQYFGPGTRLTVT.

The count of this clonotype is one. V usage is TRBV27 and J usage is TRBJ2-6; D may match TRBD1 or TRBD2 (5 bases each). The germline V and J ends were trimmed by 6 bases and 8 bases, with 20 bases remaining between them. This CDR3 has 16 amino acids. Germline assignment: CDR1 MNHEY and CDR2 SMNVEV (reference sequence). CDR3 loop: CASRLVGVHGTNVLTF. In DNA, the CDR3 is TGTGCCAGCAGATTAGTAGGGGTTCACGGGACCAACGTCCTGACTTTC.